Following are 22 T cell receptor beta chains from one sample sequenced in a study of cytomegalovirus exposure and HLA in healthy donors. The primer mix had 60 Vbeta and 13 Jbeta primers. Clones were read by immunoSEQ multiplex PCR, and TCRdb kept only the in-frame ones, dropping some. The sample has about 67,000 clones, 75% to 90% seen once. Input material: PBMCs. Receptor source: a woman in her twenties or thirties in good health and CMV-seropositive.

Here the CDR3 DNA reads TGTGCCAGCAGTGAACGACGGGCAACTAATGAAAAACTGTTTTTT. This translates into CASSERRATNEKLFF. The rearrangement uses TRBV2 and TRBJ1-4; D is unresolved. The V end was cut by 2 bases, the J end by 0 bases, with 7 bases between. CDR3 length: 15 amino acids. In germline, CDR1 is SNHLY, CDR2 FYNNEI.

The DNA of the CDR3 is TGCGCCAGCAGCTCATCCCCCGGACTTAGCACAGATACGCAGTATTTT. Protein: CASSSSPGLSTDTQYF. This rearrangement joins TRBV5-1 to TRBJ2-3; TRBD2 might be the D (5 bases). The germline V gene has CDR1 SGHRS and CDR2 YFSETQ. CDR3 length: 16 amino acids. V lost 3 bases to trimming and J lost 0 bases, with 14 bases between them.

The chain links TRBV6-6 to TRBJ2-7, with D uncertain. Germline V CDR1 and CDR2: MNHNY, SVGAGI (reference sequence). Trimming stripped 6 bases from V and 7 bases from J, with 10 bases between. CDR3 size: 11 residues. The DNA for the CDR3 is TGTGCCAGCAGATACCTATCTGAGCAGTACTTC. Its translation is CASRYLSEQYF.

CDR3 loop: CASSLDQGRGSSYEQYF. CDR3 in DNA: TGTGCCAGCAGCTTAGATCAGGGGAGGGGATCCTCCTACGAGCAGTACTTC. The chain has TRBV5-4 and TRBJ2-5; a weak D match, TRBD2 (7 bases). TRBJ2-7 matches the DNA end more closely, so the J call is doubtful. CDR1 is SGHNT, CDR2 YYREEE, per germline (reference sequence). The CDR3 is 17 amino acids.

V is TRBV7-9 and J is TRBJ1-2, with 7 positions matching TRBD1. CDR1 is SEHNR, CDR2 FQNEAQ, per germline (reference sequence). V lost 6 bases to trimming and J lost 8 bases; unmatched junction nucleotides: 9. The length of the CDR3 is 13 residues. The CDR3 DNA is TGTGCCAGCAGTACAGGGGACGATCGAGGCTACACCTTC. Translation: CASSTGDDRGYTF.

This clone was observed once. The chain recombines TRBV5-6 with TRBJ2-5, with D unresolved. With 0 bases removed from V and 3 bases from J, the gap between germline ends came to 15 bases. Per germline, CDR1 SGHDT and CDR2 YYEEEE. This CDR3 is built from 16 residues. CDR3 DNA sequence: TGTGCCAGCAGCTTGGCCGGAGAAACGACCGAAGAGACCCAGTACTTC. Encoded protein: CASSLAGETTEETQYF.

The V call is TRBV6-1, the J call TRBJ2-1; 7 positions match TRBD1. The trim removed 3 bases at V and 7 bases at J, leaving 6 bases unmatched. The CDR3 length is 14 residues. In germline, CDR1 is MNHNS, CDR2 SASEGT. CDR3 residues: CASSDFSGGNEQFF. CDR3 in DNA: TGTGCCAGCAGTGATTTTTCAGGGGGTAATGAGCAGTTCTTC.

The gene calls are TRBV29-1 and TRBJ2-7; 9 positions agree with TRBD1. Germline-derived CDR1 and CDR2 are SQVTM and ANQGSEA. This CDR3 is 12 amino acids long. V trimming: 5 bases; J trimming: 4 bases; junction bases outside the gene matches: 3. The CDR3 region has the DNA TGCAGCGTTAAGGGACAGGGTTACGAGCAGTACTTC. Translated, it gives CSVKGQGYEQYF.

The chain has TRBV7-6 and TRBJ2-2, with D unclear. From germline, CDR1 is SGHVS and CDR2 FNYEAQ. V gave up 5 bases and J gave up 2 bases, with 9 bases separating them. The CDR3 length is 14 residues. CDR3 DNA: TGTGCCAGCAGCAAGCCCTCAAACACCGGGGAGCTGTTTTTT. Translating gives CASSKPSNTGELFF.

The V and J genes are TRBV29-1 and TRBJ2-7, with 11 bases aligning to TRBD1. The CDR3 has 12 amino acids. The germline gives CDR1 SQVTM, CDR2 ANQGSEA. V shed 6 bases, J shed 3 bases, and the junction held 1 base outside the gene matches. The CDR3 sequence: CSVGTGGYEQYF. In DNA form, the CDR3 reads TGCAGCGTGGGGACAGGGGGCTACGAGCAGTACTTC.

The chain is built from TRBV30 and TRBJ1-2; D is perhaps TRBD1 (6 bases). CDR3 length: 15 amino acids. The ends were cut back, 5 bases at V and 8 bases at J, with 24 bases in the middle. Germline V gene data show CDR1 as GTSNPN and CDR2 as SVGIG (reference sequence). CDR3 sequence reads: CAWLRPGTPTAGYTF. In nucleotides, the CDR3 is TGTGCCTGGCTCAGACCGGGGACACCGACGGCAGGCTACACCTTC.

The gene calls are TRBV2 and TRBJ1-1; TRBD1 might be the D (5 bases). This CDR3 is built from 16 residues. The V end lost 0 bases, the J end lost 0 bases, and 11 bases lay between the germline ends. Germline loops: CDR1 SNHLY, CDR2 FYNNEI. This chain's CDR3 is CASSEASGGMNTEAFF. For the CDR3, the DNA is TGTGCCAGCAGTGAAGCATCGGGGGGGATGAACACTGAAGCTTTCTTT.

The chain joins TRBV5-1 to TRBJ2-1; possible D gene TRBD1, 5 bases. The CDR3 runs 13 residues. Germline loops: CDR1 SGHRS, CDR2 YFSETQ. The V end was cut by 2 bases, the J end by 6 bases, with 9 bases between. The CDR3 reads CASSLQDLNEQFF. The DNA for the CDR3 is TGCGCCAGCAGCTTACAGGACCTCAATGAGCAGTTCTTC.

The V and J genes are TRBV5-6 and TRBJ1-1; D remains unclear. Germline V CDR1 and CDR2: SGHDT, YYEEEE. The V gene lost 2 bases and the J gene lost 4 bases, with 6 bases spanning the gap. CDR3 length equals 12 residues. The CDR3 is CASSFTPTEAFF. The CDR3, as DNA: TGTGCCAGCAGCTTTACTCCCACTGAAGCTTTCTTT.

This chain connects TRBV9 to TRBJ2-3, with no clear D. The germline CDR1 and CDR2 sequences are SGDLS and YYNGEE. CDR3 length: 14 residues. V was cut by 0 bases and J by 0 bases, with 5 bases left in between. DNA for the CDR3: TGTGCCAGCAGCGTAGTTCCGAGCACAGATACGCAGTATTTT. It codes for CASSVVPSTDTQYF.

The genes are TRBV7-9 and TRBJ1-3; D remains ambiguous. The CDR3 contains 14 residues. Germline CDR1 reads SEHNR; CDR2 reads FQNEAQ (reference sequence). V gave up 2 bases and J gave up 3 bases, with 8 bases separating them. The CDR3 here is CASSLSGGGNTIYF. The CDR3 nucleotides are TGTGCCAGCAGCTTATCGGGTGGTGGAAACACCATATATTTT.

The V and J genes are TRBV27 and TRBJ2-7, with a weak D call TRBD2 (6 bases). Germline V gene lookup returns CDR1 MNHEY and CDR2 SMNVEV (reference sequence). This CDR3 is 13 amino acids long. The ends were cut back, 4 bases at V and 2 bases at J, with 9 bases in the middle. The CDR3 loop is CASSSGGTYEQYF. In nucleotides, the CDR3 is TGTGCCAGCAGTTCGGGCGGGACCTACGAGCAGTACTTC.

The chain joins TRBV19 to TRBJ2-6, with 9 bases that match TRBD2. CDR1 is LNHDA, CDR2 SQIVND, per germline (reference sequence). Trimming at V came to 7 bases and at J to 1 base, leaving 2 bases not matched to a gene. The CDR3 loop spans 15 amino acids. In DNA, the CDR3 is TGTGCCAGTATCGCGGGAGGGTCTGGGGCCAACGTCCTGACTTTC. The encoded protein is CASIAGGSGANVLTF.

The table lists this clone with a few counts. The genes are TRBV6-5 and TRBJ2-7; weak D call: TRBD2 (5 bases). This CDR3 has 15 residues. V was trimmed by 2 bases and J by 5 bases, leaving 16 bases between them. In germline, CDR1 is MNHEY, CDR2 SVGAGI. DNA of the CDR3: TGTGCCAGCAGTTACATGCCGGGAAGGGCACACGAGCAGTACTTC. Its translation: CASSYMPGRAHEQYF.

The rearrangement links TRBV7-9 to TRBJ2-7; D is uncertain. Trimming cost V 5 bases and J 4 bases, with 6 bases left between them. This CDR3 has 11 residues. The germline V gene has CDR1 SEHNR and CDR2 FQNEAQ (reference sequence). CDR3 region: CASSPVYEQYF. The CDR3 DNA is TGTGCCAGCAGCCCCGTATACGAGCAGTACTTC. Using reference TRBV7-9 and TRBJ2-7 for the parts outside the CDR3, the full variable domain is DTGVSQNPRHKITKRGQNVTFRCDPISEHNRLYWYRQTLGQGPEFLTYFQNEAQLEKSRLLSDRFSAERPKGSFSTLEIQRTEQGDSAMYLCASSPVYEQYFGPGTRLTVT.

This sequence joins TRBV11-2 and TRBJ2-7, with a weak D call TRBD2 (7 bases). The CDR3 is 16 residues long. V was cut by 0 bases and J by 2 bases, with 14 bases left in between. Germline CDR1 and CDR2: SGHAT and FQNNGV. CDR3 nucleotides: TGTGCCAGCAGCTTAGATGAGTGGGAGGGGGCCTACGAGCAGTACTTC. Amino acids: CASSLDEWEGAYEQYF. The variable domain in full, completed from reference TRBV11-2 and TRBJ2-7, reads EAGVAQSPRYKIIEKRQSVAFWCNPISGHATLYWYQQILGQGPKLLIQFQNNGVVDDSQLPKDRFSAERLKGVDSTLKIQPAKLEDSAVYLCASSLDEWEGAYEQYFGPGTRLTVT.

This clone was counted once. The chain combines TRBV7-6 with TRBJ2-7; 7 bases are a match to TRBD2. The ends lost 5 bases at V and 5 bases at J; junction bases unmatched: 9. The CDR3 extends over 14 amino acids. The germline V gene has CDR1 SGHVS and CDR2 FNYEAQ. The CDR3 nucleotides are TGTGCCAGCAGCGCTGGGACTACTACCGACGAGCAGTACTTC. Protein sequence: CASSAGTTTDEQYF.